The table lists the clone carrying this TCR beta chain with many counts. Template material for amplifying TCR beta CDR3 regions consisted of RNA transcripts. Primed by the HTBI set, a first-round RT-PCR was run on the TCR CDR3. TCRdb passed the multiplex PCR reads through MiXCR, listing each CDR3 protein once. The table lists some 460,000 distinct CDR3 sequences, about a sixth of them singletons. The data were taken from a study of T cells in Graves' hyperthyroidism and ophthalmopathy. Clinical symptoms, serum thyroxine and TRAb, thyroid ultrasound and orbital computed tomography were used for the diagnoses. V lost 5 bases and J lost 4, with 15 bases in between. The CDR3 consists of 14 residues. Per germline, CDR1 ENHRY and CDR2 SYGVKD.

This chain connects TRBV10-3 to TRBJ2-7; D ambiguous. The clonotype was recovered from a woman between 18 and 30 years old with Graves' hyperthyroidism. Sequenced material: blood. CDR3 loop: CAISPGSSVYEQYF. The CDR3 DNA reads as TGTGCCATCAGTCCCGGGTCGTCTGTATACGAGCAGTACTTC.